These 23 T cell receptor beta chains were all obtained from the same sample, sequenced in a study of cytomegalovirus exposure and HLA in healthy donors. Libraries were prepared by immunoSEQ multiplex PCR; TCRdb keeps only in-frame clonotypes and omits some of them. The repertoire holds some 130,000 clones, 84% seen once, with approximately 1.5% in the top ten. Sample: PBMCs. These receptors all stem from a woman in her thirties in good health and CMV-seronegative.

The chain carries TRBV4-2 and TRBJ2-7; 8 bases are a match to TRBD1. The CDR3 totals 13 residues. CDR1 is LGHNA and CDR2 is YNFKEQ in the germline V gene. V trimming: 4 bases; J trimming: 6 bases; junction bases outside the gene matches: 5. The CDR3 sequence is CASSLSDRAEQYF. DNA of the CDR3: TGTGCCAGCAGCCTGTCGGACAGGGCCGAGCAGTACTTC.

The rearrangement uses TRBV2 and TRBJ2-7; no clear D. The CDR3 has 12 amino acids. V was clipped by 3 bases and J by 5 bases, with 8 bases between them. CDR1 SNHLY and CDR2 FYNNEI come from the germline V gene. CDR3: CASSEQQNEQYF. CDR3 DNA: TGTGCCAGCAGTGAGCAACAGAACGAGCAGTACTTC. Filled out from reference TRBV2 and TRBJ2-7, the complete variable domain reads EPEVTQTPSHQVTQMGQEVILRCVPISNHLYFYWYRQILGQKVEFLVSFYNNEISEKSEIFDDQFSVERPDGSNFTLKIRSTKLEDSAMYFCASSEQQNEQYFGPGTRLTVT.

The chain employs TRBV25-1 and TRBJ2-5; D is possibly TRBD2 (7 bases). CDR3 length: 15 amino acids. V lost 1 base, J lost 13 bases, and 22 bases lay in between. Germline values: CDR1 MGHDK, CDR2 SYGVNS. The CDR3 DNA follows: TGTGCCAGCAGTGAATCGCGGGCGGGGGCCCCCCTCTCGTACTTC. Its translation is CASSESRAGAPLSYF. Supplemented by reference TRBV25-1 and TRBJ2-5, the full variable domain reads EADIYQTPRYLVIGTGKKITLECSQTMGHDKMYWYQQDPGMELHLIHYSYGVNSTEKGDLSSESTVSRIRTEHFPLTLESARPSHTSQYLCASSESRAGAPLSYFGPGTRLLVL.

This rearrangement joins TRBV27 to TRBJ1-4, with D unclear. Germline CDR1 is MNHEY and CDR2 is SMNVEV (reference sequence). Trimming pared 3 bases from V and 0 bases from J, leaving 2 bases between. There are 13 residues in the CDR3. The CDR3 sequence is CASSFSTNEKLFF. CDR3 nucleotides: TGTGCCAGCAGTTTCTCAACTAATGAAAAACTGTTTTTT. Based on the CDR3 plus reference TRBV27 and TRBJ1-4, the full variable domain is EAQVTQNPRYLITVTGKKLTVTCSQNMNHEYMSWYRQDPGLGLRQIYYSMNVEVTDKGDVPEGYKVSRKEKRNFPLILESPSPNQTSLYFCASSFSTNEKLFFGSGTQLSVL.

The V gene is TRBV4-3, the J gene TRBJ1-2, with 7 bases lining up with TRBD1. The length of the CDR3 is 16 residues. Germline trimming cut 1 base from V and 7 bases from J; bases unmatched to any gene: 12. The germline V gene has CDR1 LGHNA and CDR2 YSLEER. The CDR3 sequence: CASSQASTGRRGGYTF. DNA of the CDR3: TGCGCCAGCAGCCAAGCCTCGACAGGGCGACGGGGTGGCTACACCTTC.

V usage is TRBV4-3 and J usage is TRBJ2-5; D perhaps matches TRBD1 (6 bases). This CDR3 is 15 amino acids long. Trimming left V 0 bases short and J 2 bases short, with 10 bases between. The V gene's germline CDR1 is LGHNA and CDR2 YSLEER. CDR3 nucleotides: TGCGCCAGCAGCCAAGATATACAGGGTCAAGAGACCCAGTACTTC. Translating it yields CASSQDIQGQETQYF.

This clone came up once. This chain joins TRBV2 and TRBJ1-1, with TRBD1 identical over 7 bases. This CDR3 contains 13 residues. J lost 3 bases, V lost 7 bases, and 5 bases had no gene match. From germline, CDR1 is SNHLY and CDR2 FYNNEI. The CDR3 loop is CASTDRVDTEAFF. As DNA, the CDR3 is TGTGCCAGCACAGACAGGGTTGACACTGAAGCTTTCTTT.

The CDR3 spells CASSVLQGYEQYF. DNA for the CDR3: TGCGCCAGCAGCGTTTTACAGGGCTACGAGCAGTACTTC. This chain links TRBV5-1 with TRBJ2-7; perhaps TRBD1 as D (6 bases). The CDR3 loop spans 13 amino acids. Trimming removed 4 bases from V and 3 bases from J, with 11 bases in between. Germline loops: CDR1 SGHRS, CDR2 YFSETQ.

The chain employs TRBV7-2 and TRBJ2-7; tentative D call: TRBD2 (5 bases). This CDR3 comprises 13 residues. CDR1 and CDR2 from the germline V gene are SGHTA and FQGNSA. V lost 5 bases and J 3 bases, leaving 11 bases between the germline ends. In nucleotides, the CDR3 is TGTGCCAGCAGCCGACTTGGACTCTACGAGCAGTACTTC. Residues: CASSRLGLYEQYF.

The chain couples TRBV2 to TRBJ2-5; TRBD2 matches at 7 bases. In germline, CDR1 is SNHLY, CDR2 FYNNEI. J gave up 4 bases and V 4 bases, and 6 bases lay outside the gene matches. The CDR3 is made up of 14 amino acids. The CDR3 sequence is CASSALQRGETQYF. CDR3 nucleotides: TGTGCCAGCAGTGCCCTCCAGCGGGGAGAGACCCAGTACTTC.

This clone was seen just once. V and J are TRBV19 and TRBJ2-2; 9 bases match TRBD1. V dropped 4 bases and J dropped 4; count of bases not matched to a gene: 1. The germline V gene has CDR1 LNHDA and CDR2 SQIVND (reference sequence). The CDR3 has 14 residues. This CDR3 reads CASSNRGRTGELFF. CDR3 coding DNA: TGTGCCAGTAGTAACAGGGGGCGCACCGGGGAGCTGTTTTTT.

This rearrangement joins TRBV7-2 to TRBJ1-2; 8 bases map to TRBD1. The J segment lost 0 bases and the V segment lost 7 bases, leaving 16 bases of the junction unmatched. The CDR3 has 18 residues. Germline CDR1 reads SGHTA; CDR2 reads FQGNSA. Here the CDR3 reads CASTAGSRDRNSNYGYTF. The CDR3 region has the DNA TGTGCCAGCACCGCTGGGTCCCGGGACAGGAACTCTAACTATGGCTACACCTTC.

This sequence joins TRBV30 and TRBJ2-3; 9 nucleotides line up with TRBD2. This CDR3 comprises 14 residues. Germline assignment: CDR1 GTSNPN and CDR2 SVGIG (reference sequence). V gave up 1 base and J gave up 5 bases; unmatched junction bases: 4. The CDR3 DNA is TGTGCCTGGAGTGCTGGCGGGGGGGAAGATACGCAGTATTTT. Translation: CAWSAGGGEDTQYF.

This chain uses TRBV12-5 with TRBJ2-3; 13 bases map to TRBD2. The CDR3 runs 15 residues. The germline CDR1 and CDR2 sequences are LGHNT and FRNRAP. After removal of 7 bases from V and 1 base from J, the junction contained 2 bases not matched to a gene. In nucleotides, the CDR3 is TGTGCTAGTGAACTAGCGGGGGGGGGCACAGATACGCAGTATTTT. This sequence encodes CASELAGGGTDTQYF.

The chain is built from TRBV7-6 and TRBJ1-1; D is unresolved. Germline lookup yields CDR1 SGHVS and CDR2 FNYEAQ. V lost 5 bases to trimming and J lost 1 base, with 17 bases between them. The length of the CDR3 is 16 residues. As DNA, the CDR3 is TGTGCCAGCAGCACGCCCAGCGGGCGAAAGAACACTGAAGCTTTCTTT. This translates into CASSTPSGRKNTEAFF.

The rearrangement uses TRBV4-1 and TRBJ1-3, with 7 nucleotides matching TRBD1. Germline CDR1 reads MGHRA; CDR2 reads YSYEKL. CDR3 length equals 15 residues. Trimming removed 6 bases from V and 3 bases from J; junction bases left unmatched: 8. CDR3 in DNA: TGCGCCAGCAGGATTTCCCGGGACAGTGGAAACACCATATATTTT. Encoded protein: CASRISRDSGNTIYF.

The CDR3 sequence is CASSADRGFDEQYF. The DNA of the CDR3 is TGTGCCAGCAGTGCCGACAGGGGGTTCGACGAGCAGTACTTC. This sequence joins TRBV6-1 and TRBJ2-7; 9 bases agree with TRBD1. With V trimmed by 4 bases and J by 5 bases, 6 bases remained unmatched. The CDR3 totals 14 residues. CDR1 and CDR2 (germline): MNHNS, SASEGT.

V gene TRBV9 combines with J gene TRBJ2-1, with a tentative D call TRBD2 (5 bases). Germline V gives CDR1 SGDLS, CDR2 YYNGEE. The V end was cut by 1 base, the J end by 3 bases, with 14 bases between. This CDR3 has 16 amino acids. The CDR3 nucleotides read TGTGCCAGCAGCGTATTATCCTTTGGGAGCTACAATGAGCAGTTCTTC. It specifies CASSVLSFGSYNEQFF. Supplemented by reference TRBV9 and TRBJ2-1, the full variable domain reads DSGVTQTPKHLITATGQRVTLRCSPRSGDLSVYWYQQSLDQGLQFLIQYYNGEERAKGNILERFSAQQFPDLHSELNLSSLELGDSALYFCASSVLSFGSYNEQFFGPGTRLTVL.

The chain joins TRBV21-1 to TRBJ2-2; TRBD1, the table's D call, was not compared with the DNA. TRBV21-1 represents a pseudogene. The CDR3 extends over 13 amino acids. The CDR3 DNA follows: TGTGCCAGACAGGACCCGAACACCGGGGAGCTGTTTTTT. As protein: CARQDPNTGELFF.

The chain uses TRBV9 and TRBJ2-1; the match to TRBD1 covers 8 bases. Trimming at V came to 7 bases and at J to 4 bases, leaving 4 bases not matched to a gene. In germline, CDR1 is SGDLS, CDR2 YYNGEE. CDR3 size: 13 residues. CDR3 residues: CASGTGSYNEQFF. The CDR3 DNA sequence: TGTGCCAGCGGGACAGGTTCTTACAATGAGCAGTTCTTC.

The V call is TRBV13, the J call TRBJ1-4, with 7 positions matching TRBD1. Per the germline V gene, CDR1 is PRHDT and CDR2 is FYEKMQ (reference sequence). This CDR3 spans 15 amino acids. The V segment lost 2 bases and the J segment 5 bases; nucleotides outside the gene matches: 5. The CDR3: CASSLFTGANEKLFF. The CDR3 DNA reads TGTGCCAGCAGCTTATTTACAGGGGCAAATGAAAAACTGTTTTTT.

The chain uses TRBV11-2 and TRBJ1-1; TRBD1 matches at 7 bases. The CDR3 is 14 residues long. V lost 3 bases and J lost 1; bases outside the gene matches: 2. Germline values: CDR1 SGHAT, CDR2 FQNNGV. The CDR3 protein is CASSLRGQNTEAFF. CDR3 bases: TGTGCCAGCAGCTTGAGGGGGCAGAACACTGAAGCTTTCTTT.

This chain uses TRBV9 with TRBJ2-2; the D gene is possibly TRBD2 (5 bases). The CDR3 extends over 14 amino acids. Germline V gene lookup returns CDR1 SGDLS and CDR2 YYNGEE. V was cut by 5 bases and J by 13 bases, with 21 bases left in between. In nucleotides, the CDR3 is TGTGCCAGCAGTGCCACCTGGGGAGCGGCAGGGCTGTTTTTT. This codes for CASSATWGAAGLFF.